The 25 T cell receptor beta chains reported below all come from one sample, sequenced in a study of control samples from healthy donors and cancer patients. Assay: immunoSEQ multiplex PCR; the TCRdb copy retains only in-frame clones and omits some. The sample has around 94,000 clones, roughly nine tenths seen once; the top ten hold 2.5%. The sample was blood. The receptors come from a woman between 18 and 30 years old in good health.

The chain carries TRBV5-1 and TRBJ2-3; 10 bases map to TRBD2. The CDR3 spans 15 residues. From germline, CDR1 is SGHRS and CDR2 YFSETQ. V was clipped by 2 bases and J by 3 bases; unmatched bases: 3. CDR3 in DNA: TGCGCCAGCAGCTTTGCTAGCGGGAGAACAGATACGCAGTATTTT. Translating gives CASSFASGRTDTQYF.

This clone was seen once. The V gene is TRBV4-2, the J gene TRBJ1-6; D is ambiguous. The CDR3 covers 17 residues. Germline V gene data show CDR1 as LGHNA and CDR2 as YNFKEQ. V was shortened by 0 bases and J by 8 bases, with 17 bases between the two germline ends. The CDR3 here is CASSQDLTVSAYSPLHF. In nucleotides, the CDR3 is TGTGCCAGCAGCCAAGATCTCACAGTATCGGCCTATTCACCCCTCCACTTT.

The chain employs TRBV4-1 and TRBJ1-4; possibly TRBD1 for D (6 bases). Trimming cost V 1 base and J 6 bases, with 15 bases left between them. The CDR3 covers 16 residues. Looked up from germline, CDR1 is MGHRA and CDR2 is YSYEKL. Written as DNA, the CDR3 is TGCGCCAGCAGCCAAGCACGGGGGGGGCTTGATGAAAAACTGTTTTTT. This sequence encodes CASSQARGGLDEKLFF.

Worth noting for this clone: The same CDR3 arises from other DNA sequences in this sample as well. The chain links TRBV21-1 to TRBJ1-3; no check of the table's D call, TRBD1, against the DNA was made. TRBV21-1 counts as a pseudogene. The CDR3 contains 16 residues. CDR3 region: CASNEPGVRTGNTIYF. In DNA, the CDR3 is TGTGCCAGCAACGAACCAGGGGTTAGGACTGGAAACACCATATATTTT.

The chain carries TRBV19 and TRBJ2-2; D is perhaps TRBD1 or TRBD2 (5 bases each). This CDR3 spans 16 amino acids. Germline V gene sequence: CDR1 LNHDA, CDR2 SQIVND (reference sequence). Trimming removed 4 bases at V and 5 bases at J, with 17 bases between. The CDR3 sequence is CASSTRRPGTTGELFF. DNA for the CDR3: TGTGCCAGTAGTACGAGACGCCCCGGGACGACCGGGGAGCTGTTTTTT.

The V and J genes are TRBV7-8 and TRBJ2-5, with 12 bases identical to TRBD2. V was pared by 2 bases and J by 5 bases, with 6 bases of the junction left unmatched. Germline V gene sequence: CDR1 SGHVS, CDR2 FQNEAQ. The CDR3 spans 16 residues. The DNA of the CDR3 is TGTGCCAGCAGCTTACTTCTAGCGGGGGGGCGGGAGACCCAGTACTTC. Translation: CASSLLLAGGRETQYF.

This clone was counted a few times. V usage is TRBV10-2 and J usage is TRBJ2-7; 8 positions agree with TRBD2. The CDR3 runs to 15 residues. Per the germline V gene, CDR1 is WSHSY and CDR2 is SAAADI. J was trimmed by 0 bases and V by 2 bases; bases with no gene match: 3. The CDR3 DNA is TGCGCCAGCAGTGAGCGGCTAGCGGGCTCCTACGAGCAGTACTTC. This gives the protein CASSERLAGSYEQYF.

V gene TRBV11-2 combines with J gene TRBJ2-5; 7 bases are shared with TRBD2. Germline V lookup: CDR1 SGHAT, CDR2 FQNNGV. The CDR3 spans 15 residues. The V gene end was trimmed by 5 bases and the J gene end by 4 bases; junction bases not matched to a gene: 10. In DNA, the CDR3 is TGTGCCAGCAGCCTCAATCCCGGGGGGAGAGAGACCCAGTACTTC. Amino acids: CASSLNPGGRETQYF.

The chain has TRBV11-3 and TRBJ2-1, with D possibly matching TRBD2 (6 bases). This CDR3 comprises 18 residues. The V end was cut by 1 base, the J end by 0 bases, with 16 bases between. Germline V CDR1 and CDR2: SGHNT, YENEEA. The CDR3 nucleotides read TGTGCCAGCAGCTTAGTATTGGCGGGGCTAGCCTCCTACAATGAGCAGTTCTTC. Its translation: CASSLVLAGLASYNEQFF.

The chain recombines TRBV5-1 with TRBJ2-5, with D hard to call. Germline CDR1 is SGHRS and CDR2 is YFSETQ. The CDR3 is made up of 14 amino acids. The V gene lost 0 bases and the J gene lost 2 bases, with 8 bases spanning the gap. Here the CDR3 DNA reads TGCGCCAGCAGCTTGGAAGGCCGACAAGAGACCCAGTACTTC. Its translation: CASSLEGRQETQYF.

The V gene is TRBV5-4, the J gene TRBJ2-7, with 8 bases fitting TRBD2. V dropped 3 bases and J dropped 4; count of bases not matched to a gene: 6. This CDR3 region has 14 residues. Germline CDR1 SGHNT, CDR2 YYREEE (reference sequence). The CDR3 sequence: CASSSPGLEYEQYF. CDR3 nucleotide sequence: TGTGCCAGCAGCTCTCCGGGACTAGAATACGAGCAGTACTTC.

This sequence joins TRBV14 and TRBJ2-1; no clear D. The germline gives CDR1 SGHDN, CDR2 FVKESK. This CDR3 has 13 amino acids. V lost 1 base, J lost 6 bases, and 7 bases lay in between. This CDR3 reads CASSQGGFNEQFF. The CDR3 coding sequence is TGTGCCAGCAGCCAAGGAGGTTTCAATGAGCAGTTCTTC.

The rearrangement links TRBV5-5 to TRBJ1-1; no definite D call. CDR1 is SGHKS, CDR2 YYEKEE, per germline (reference sequence). This CDR3 spans 15 amino acids. Deletions cut 0 bases from V and 6 bases from J, with 15 bases between. CDR3 bases: TGTGCCAGCAGCTTGGCCAATCGATTCCCCGCTGAAGCTTTCTTT. As protein: CASSLANRFPAEAFF.

The V and J genes are TRBV12-5 and TRBJ1-5; D unclear. CDR3 length: 16 amino acids. Germline lookup yields CDR1 LGHNT and CDR2 FRNRAP. Trimming stripped 0 bases from V and 2 bases from J, with 11 bases between. This CDR3 reads CASGLVASGGNQPQHF. DNA for the CDR3: TGTGCTAGTGGTTTGGTAGCTTCTGGGGGCAATCAGCCCCAGCATTTT. Full variable domain (outside the CDR3, taken from reference TRBV12-5 and TRBJ1-5): DARVTQTPRHKVTEMGQEVTMRCQPILGHNTVFWYRQTMMQGLELLAYFRNRAPLDDSGMPKDRFSAEMPDATLATLKIQPSEPRDSAVYFCASGLVASGGNQPQHFGDGTRLSIL.

This chain links TRBV3-1 (or the pseudogene TRBV3-2) with TRBJ1-5; 9 bases match TRBD1. From germline, CDR1 is LGHDT and CDR2 YNNKEL (reference sequence). Trimming took 4 bases from V and 4 from J; bases not matched to a gene: 2. This CDR3 is 14 amino acids long. This CDR3 is CASSLGTGNQPQHF. CDR3 in DNA: TGTGCCAGCAGCCTCGGGACAGGGAATCAGCCCCAGCATTTT.

Regarding this clone: The same CDR3 is also encoded by other DNA sequences in this sample. The gene calls are TRBV12-3 or TRBV12-4 and TRBJ2-5, with D uncertain. Trimming stripped 3 bases from V and 4 bases from J, with 3 bases between. This CDR3 spans 11 amino acids. The CDR3 bases are TGTGCCAGCAGTTTTGTAGAGACCCAGTACTTC. Translated, it gives CASSFVETQYF.

J is TRBJ2-5 and V is TRBV18; D not certain. V shed 3 bases and J shed 2 bases, with 10 bases lying between them. The germline gives CDR1 KGHSH, CDR2 LQKENI. The CDR3 has 14 residues. CDR3 nucleotides: TGTGCCAGCTCACCGACGGGTTTTCAAGAGACCCAGTACTTC. Translated, it gives CASSPTGFQETQYF.

The V call is TRBV3-1 (or the pseudogene TRBV3-2), the J call TRBJ1-6, with D uncertain. Germline V CDR1 and CDR2: LGHDT, YNNKEL (reference sequence). V dropped 0 bases and J dropped 9 bases, with 15 bases sitting between them. The CDR3 loop spans 16 amino acids. CDR3 in DNA: TGTGCCAGCAGCCAAGATATCAAGGCCTTTACTTCACCCCTCCACTTT. Translated: CASSQDIKAFTSPLHF.

The chain carries TRBV5-1 and TRBJ1-2, with D possibly matching TRBD1 (6 bases). V shed 4 bases and J shed 2 bases, with 15 bases lying between them. CDR3 length: 15 amino acids. Germline lookup yields CDR1 SGHRS and CDR2 YFSETQ. The CDR3 DNA reads TGCGCCAGCAGCCCATTGACAGGAGGGAACTATGGCTACACCTTC. Encoded protein: CASSPLTGGNYGYTF.

The rearrangement uses TRBV27 and TRBJ2-5; D not certain. This CDR3 is built from 11 residues. Germline CDR1 MNHEY, CDR2 SMNVEV (reference sequence). With 6 bases removed from V and 0 bases from J, the gap between germline ends came to 2 bases. The DNA of the CDR3 is TGTGCCAGCAGCTACCAAGAGACCCAGTACTTC. It encodes CASSYQETQYF.

The V and J genes are TRBV5-4 and TRBJ1-1; 9 bases map to TRBD1. This CDR3 contains 14 residues. V was pared by 4 bases and J by 5 bases, with 6 bases of the junction left unmatched. Germline CDR1 SGHNT, CDR2 YYREEE (reference sequence). The CDR3 DNA is TGTGCCAGCAGCCTGACAGGGGGATTGACTGAAGCTTTCTTT. Its protein is CASSLTGGLTEAFF. Full variable domain (remainder filled in from reference TRBV5-4 and TRBJ1-1): ETGVTQSPTHLIKTRGQQVTLRCSSQSGHNTVSWYQQALGQGPQFIFQYYREEENGRGNFPPRFSGLQFPNYSSELNVNALELDDSALYLCASSLTGGLTEAFFGQGTRLTVV.

This clone was recorded only once. The DNA of the CDR3 is TGTGCCACCAGGCCTTCAGGCCTAGCGGGAGTCGAGCAGTTCTTC. Translating gives CATRPSGLAGVEQFF. This rearrangement joins TRBV24-1 to TRBJ2-1; the match to TRBD2 covers 10 bases. This CDR3 comprises 15 residues. Germline V lookup: CDR1 KGHDR, CDR2 SFDVKD. J was trimmed by 10 bases and V by 7 bases; bases with no gene match: 12.

This clone was seen a single time. The chain combines TRBV7-9 with TRBJ1-5; 9 bases line up with TRBD1. Germline CDR1 SEHNR, CDR2 FQNEAQ (reference sequence). This CDR3 region has 15 residues. Trimming took 5 bases from V and 5 from J; bases not matched to a gene: 7. For the CDR3, the DNA is TGTGCCAGCAGCAAGACAGGGGGTAGGGATCAGCCCCAGCATTTT. The encoded protein is CASSKTGGRDQPQHF.

This rearrangement joins TRBV28 to TRBJ2-2; a possible D gene is TRBD1 (5 bases). The V end was cut by 8 bases, the J end by 4 bases, with 11 bases between. The CDR3 runs to 13 residues. Germline V lookup: CDR1 MDHEN, CDR2 SYDVKM. CDR3 sequence reads: CASPDSRTGELFF. CDR3 DNA sequence: TGTGCCAGCCCAGACAGTCGCACCGGGGAGCTGTTTTTT.

The gene calls are TRBV6-5 and TRBJ2-5; possibly TRBD2 for D (6 bases). V lost 11 bases and J lost 0, with 13 bases in between. Germline assignment: CDR1 MNHEY and CDR2 SVGAGI. The CDR3 spans 13 residues. The CDR3 DNA reads as TGTGCCGGGGGGACGACGTACCAAGAGACCCAGTACTTC. It codes for CAGGTTYQETQYF.